This TCR beta chain originates from a study of Ad26.COV2.S vaccination and SARS-CoV-2 variants. Study summary: Donor was assigned to the Ad26.COV2.S arm of trial COV1001. Intramuscular Ad26.COV2.S at 5x10^10 or 1x10^11 viral particles.

Here immunoSEQ multiplex PCR was the method, and the copy in TCRdb shows in-frame clones only, minus some. This table holds 440,000 or so clones, over 80% found once. The CDR3 is 13 amino acids. Germline V gene sequence: CDR1 SGHDN, CDR2 FVKESK. After removal of 0 bases from V and 10 bases from J, the junction contained 5 bases not matched to a gene. The treatment was: around 19 received Ad26.COV2.S at low or high dose, single or two shots; about five received placebo; per-sample allocation not given. Specimen acquisition occurred on day 63 following the initial vaccine or placebo injection. Expression of Wuhan-strain SARS-CoV-2 spike came from the Ad26 vector that formed the vaccine.

The rearrangement uses TRBV14 and TRBJ1-2; the match to TRBD1 covers 7 bases. This sequence was found in a person between 18 and 60 years old who received the Ad26.COV2.S COVID-19 vaccine or a placebo. The source was peripheral blood, collected in a trial of Ad26.COV2.S vaccine versus placebo. CDR3 residues: CASSQETGLTYTF. In DNA, the CDR3 is TGTGCCAGCAGCCAAGAGACAGGGTTAACCTACACCTTC.